This passage covers 6 T cell receptor beta chains from one sample sequenced in a study of blood T cell repertoires in COVID-19. Generated by immunoSEQ multiplex PCR, the TCRdb table keeps only in-frame clones and is missing some. The sample holds 80,000 to 100,000 clones, roughly 80% seen once. The sequencing input was peripheral blood. The receptors come from a man aged 55 to 70 with acute or convalescent COVID-19.

The chain joins TRBV7-2 to TRBJ2-2; D call uncertain. In germline, CDR1 is SGHTA, CDR2 FQGNSA. This CDR3 comprises 15 residues. Trimming cost V 5 bases and J 1 base, with 11 bases left between them. The CDR3 bases are TGTGCCAGCAGCGCGCAAACGAGGAACACCGGGGAGCTGTTTTTT. Translation gives CASSAQTRNTGELFF.

V is TRBV2 and J is TRBJ2-1, with D perhaps TRBD1 (5 bases). The CDR3 has 13 residues. V shed 6 bases and J shed 1 base, with 7 bases lying between them. Germline-derived CDR1 and CDR2 are SNHLY and FYNNEI. CDR3 nucleotides: TGTGCCAGCAGGGGGCAGTCCTACAATGAGCAGTTCTTC. Translation gives CASRGQSYNEQFF.

In this sample, this clone turned up a few times. V and J are TRBV28 and TRBJ1-2; D might be TRBD1 (5 bases). Trimming stripped 5 bases from V and 3 bases from J, with 13 bases between. The CDR3 extends over 14 amino acids. The V gene's germline CDR1 is MDHEN and CDR2 SYDVKM. In DNA form, the CDR3 reads TGTGCCAGCAGTCCCCCAGACAGATACTATGGCTACACCTTC. The encoded protein is CASSPPDRYYGYTF.

The chain joins TRBV5-5 to TRBJ2-1, with TRBD1 matching over 9 bases. V was pared by 4 bases and J by 6 bases, with 14 bases of the junction left unmatched. Germline V gene data show CDR1 as SGHKS and CDR2 as YYEKEE (reference sequence). This CDR3 has 17 residues. The CDR3 loop is CASSLRPGTGSSNEQFF. In nucleotides, the CDR3 is TGTGCCAGCAGCCTCCGACCCGGGACAGGGTCTAGCAATGAGCAGTTCTTC. Filled out from reference TRBV5-5 and TRBJ2-1, the complete variable domain reads DAGVTQSPTHLIKTRGQQVTLRCSPISGHKSVSWYQQVLGQGPQFIFQYYEKEERGRGNFPDRFSARQFPNYSSELNVNALLLGDSALYLCASSLRPGTGSSNEQFFGPGTRLTVL.

This chain connects TRBV19 to TRBJ2-5; the match to TRBD2 covers 10 bases. The germline CDR1 and CDR2 sequences are LNHDA and SQIVND (reference sequence). This CDR3 region has 15 residues. Losses at the gene ends were 6 bases for V and 1 base for J; bases not matched to a gene: 5. The DNA of the CDR3 is TGTGCCAGTAGCAAACTAGCGGGGAGCCAAGAGACCCAGTACTTC. Residues: CASSKLAGSQETQYF.

The V call is TRBV5-1, the J call TRBJ2-1, with 8 positions matching TRBD1. With 2 bases clipped from V and 4 bases from J, the junction kept 8 bases outside the gene matches. The germline CDR1 and CDR2 sequences are SGHRS and YFSETQ. The CDR3 contains 16 residues. The CDR3 DNA reads TGCGCCAGCAGCTTTACTCCGCGGACAGGGTACAATGAGCAGTTCTTC. Its protein is CASSFTPRTGYNEQFF. Drawing the rest from reference TRBV5-1 and TRBJ2-1, the complete variable domain is KAGVTQTPRYLIKTRGQQVTLSCSPISGHRSVSWYQQTPGQGLQFLFEYFSETQRNKGNFPGRFSGRQFSNSRSEMNVSTLELGDSALYLCASSFTPRTGYNEQFFGPGTRLTVL.